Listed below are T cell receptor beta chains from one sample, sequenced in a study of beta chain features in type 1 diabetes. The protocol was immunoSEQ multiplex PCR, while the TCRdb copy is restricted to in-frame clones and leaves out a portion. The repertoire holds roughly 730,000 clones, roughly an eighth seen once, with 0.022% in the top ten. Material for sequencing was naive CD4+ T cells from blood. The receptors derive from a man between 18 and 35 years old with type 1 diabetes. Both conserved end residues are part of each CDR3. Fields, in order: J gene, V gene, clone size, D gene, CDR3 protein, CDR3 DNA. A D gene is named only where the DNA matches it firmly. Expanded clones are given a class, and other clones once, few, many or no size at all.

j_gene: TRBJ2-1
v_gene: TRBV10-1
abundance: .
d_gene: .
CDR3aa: CASSGTSNEQFF
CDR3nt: TGCGCCAGCAGTGGGACCAGCAATGAGCAGTTCTTC

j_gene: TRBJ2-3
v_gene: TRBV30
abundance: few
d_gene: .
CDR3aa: CAWSGRGATDTQYF
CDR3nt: TGTGCCTGGAGTGGGCGAGGAGCCACAGATACGCAGTATTTT

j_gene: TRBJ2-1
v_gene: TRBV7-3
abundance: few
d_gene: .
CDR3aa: CASSYRPGLPNRVYNEQFF
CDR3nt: TGTGCCAGCAGCTATCGCCCGGGACTCCCAAACAGGGTCTACAATGAGCAGTTCTTC

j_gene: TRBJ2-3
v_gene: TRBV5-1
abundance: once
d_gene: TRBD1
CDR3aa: CASSWGTGSSTDTQYF
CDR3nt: TGCGCCAGCAGCTGGGGGACAGGGTCTAGCACAGATACGCAGTATTTT

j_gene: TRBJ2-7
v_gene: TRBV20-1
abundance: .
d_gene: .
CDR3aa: CSGSSSYEQYF
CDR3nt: TGCAGTGGGTCTAGCTCCTACGAGCAGTACTTC

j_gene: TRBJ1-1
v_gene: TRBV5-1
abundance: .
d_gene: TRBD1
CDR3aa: CASTLGSPGQSEAFF
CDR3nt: TGCGCCAGCACCCTGGGTTCGCCGGGACAGAGTGAAGCTTTCTTT

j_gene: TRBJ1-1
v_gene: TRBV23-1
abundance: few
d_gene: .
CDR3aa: CASSQPDIMNTEAFF
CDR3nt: TGCGCCAGCAGTCAACCGGACATCATGAACACTGAAGCTTTCTTT

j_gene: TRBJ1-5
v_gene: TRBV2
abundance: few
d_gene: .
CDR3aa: CASTREGRGSQPQHF
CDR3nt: TGTGCCAGCACTCGAGAGGGGCGAGGGAGTCAGCCCCAGCATTTT

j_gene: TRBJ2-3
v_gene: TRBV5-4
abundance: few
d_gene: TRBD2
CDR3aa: CASTRGVTNTDTQYF
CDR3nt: TGTGCCAGCACCCGGGGGGTAACTAACACAGATACGCAGTATTTT

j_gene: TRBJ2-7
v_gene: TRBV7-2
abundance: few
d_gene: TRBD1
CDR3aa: CASSLDRDRAYF
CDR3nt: TGTGCCAGCAGCTTAGACCGGGACAGGGCCTACTTC

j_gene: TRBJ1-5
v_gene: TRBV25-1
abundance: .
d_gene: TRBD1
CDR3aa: CASSDTGGGQPQHF
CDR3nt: TGTGCCAGCAGCGATACAGGGGGCGGACAGCCCCAGCATTTT

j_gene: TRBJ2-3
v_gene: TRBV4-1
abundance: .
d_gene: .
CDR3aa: CASSRDVPPHPDTQYF
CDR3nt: TGCGCCAGCAGCCGAGACGTCCCACCACACCCAGATACGCAGTATTTT

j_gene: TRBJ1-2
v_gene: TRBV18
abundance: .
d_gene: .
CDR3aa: CASSSATVSNYGYTF
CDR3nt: TGTGCCAGCTCGTCCGCGACAGTTTCAAACTATGGCTACACCTTC

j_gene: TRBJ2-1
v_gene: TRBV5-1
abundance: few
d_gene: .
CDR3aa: CASSPQESSYNEQFF
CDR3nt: TGCGCCAGCAGCCCCCAGGAGAGCTCCTACAATGAGCAGTTCTTC

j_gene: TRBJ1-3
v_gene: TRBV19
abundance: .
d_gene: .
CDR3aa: CASSIPRNTIYF
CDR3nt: TGTGCCAGTAGTATACCTCGAAACACCATATATTTT

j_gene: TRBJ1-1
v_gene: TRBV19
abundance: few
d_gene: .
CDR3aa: CASSPRLSMNTEAFF
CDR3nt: TGTGCCAGTAGCCCGAGGCTGTCGATGAACACTGAAGCTTTCTTT

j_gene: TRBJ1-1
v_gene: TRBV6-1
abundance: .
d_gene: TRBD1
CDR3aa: CANSMNRGLNTEAFF
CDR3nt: TGTGCCAACTCAATGAACAGGGGCTTGAACACTGAAGCTTTCTTT

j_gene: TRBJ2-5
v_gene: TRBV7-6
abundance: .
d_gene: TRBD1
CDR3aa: CASSSGQGTVGETQYF
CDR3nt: TGTGCCAGCAGCTCGGGACAGGGGACGGTCGGGGAGACCCAGTACTTC

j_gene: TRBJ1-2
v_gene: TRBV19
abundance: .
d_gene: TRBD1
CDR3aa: CASSPNRDRGDGYTF
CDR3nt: TGTGCCAGTAGTCCGAACCGGGACAGGGGGGACGGCTACACCTTC

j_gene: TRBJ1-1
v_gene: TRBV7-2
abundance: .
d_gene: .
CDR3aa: CASSLVGNTEAFF
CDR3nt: TGTGCCAGCAGCTTAGTGGGGAACACTGAAGCTTTCTTT

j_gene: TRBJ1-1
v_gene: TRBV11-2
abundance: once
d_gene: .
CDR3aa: CASSLAISGARAEAFF
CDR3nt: TGTGCCAGCAGCTTAGCTATTTCGGGGGCCAGGGCTGAAGCTTTCTTT

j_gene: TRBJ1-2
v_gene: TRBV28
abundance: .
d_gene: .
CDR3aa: CASGGILGYTF
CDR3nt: TGTGCCAGCGGTGGGATCTTGGGCTACACCTTC

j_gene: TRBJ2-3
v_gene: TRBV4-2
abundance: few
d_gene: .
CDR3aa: CASSQDGSSPDTQYF
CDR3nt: TGTGCCAGCAGCCAAGATGGCTCGTCACCAGATACGCAGTATTTT

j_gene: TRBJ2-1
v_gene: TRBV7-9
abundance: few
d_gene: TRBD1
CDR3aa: CASSWGGTGDPEQFF
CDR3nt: TGTGCCAGCAGCTGGGGCGGGACAGGGGATCCTGAGCAGTTCTTC

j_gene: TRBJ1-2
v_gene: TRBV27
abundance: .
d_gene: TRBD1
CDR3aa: CASSPTGGYGYTF
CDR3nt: TGTGCCAGCAGTCCGACAGGGGGCTATGGCTACACCTTC

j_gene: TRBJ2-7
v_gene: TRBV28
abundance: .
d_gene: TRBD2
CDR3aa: CASLGLAGSYEQYF
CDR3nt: TGTGCCAGTTTAGGGCTAGCGGGCTCCTACGAGCAGTACTTC

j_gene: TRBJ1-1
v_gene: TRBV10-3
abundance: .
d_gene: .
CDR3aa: CATQTATIMNTEAFF
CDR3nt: TGTGCCACCCAGACAGCTACCATAATGAACACTGAAGCTTTCTTT

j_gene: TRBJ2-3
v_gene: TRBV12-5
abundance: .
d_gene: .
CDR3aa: CASGLAVTRADTQYF
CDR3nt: TGTGCTAGTGGTTTGGCCGTAACTAGAGCAGATACGCAGTATTTT

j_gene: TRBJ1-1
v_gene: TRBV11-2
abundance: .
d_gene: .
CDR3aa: CASSPDVYRGSAEAFF
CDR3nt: TGTGCCAGCAGCCCCGATGTATATCGGGGTTCGGCTGAAGCTTTCTTT

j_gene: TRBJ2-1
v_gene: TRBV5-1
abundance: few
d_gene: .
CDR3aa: CASSLGQYNEQFF
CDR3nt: TGCGCCAGCAGCTTGGGACAGTACAATGAGCAGTTCTTC

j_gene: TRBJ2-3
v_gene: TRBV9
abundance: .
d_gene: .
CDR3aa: CASSVGGPDTQYF
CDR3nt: TGTGCCAGCAGCGTAGGAGGCCCAGATACGCAGTATTTT

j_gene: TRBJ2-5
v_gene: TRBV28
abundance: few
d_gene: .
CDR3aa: CASSPEEGWTQYF
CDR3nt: TGTGCCAGCAGCCCAGAAGAGGGGTGGACCCAGTACTTC

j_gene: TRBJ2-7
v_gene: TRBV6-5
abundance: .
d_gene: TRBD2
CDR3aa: CVAGPSMGEQYF
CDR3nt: TGTGTAGCGGGGCCCTCCATGGGGGAGCAGTACTTC

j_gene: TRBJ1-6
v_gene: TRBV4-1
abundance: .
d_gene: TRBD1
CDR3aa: CASKMASGQGNSPLHF
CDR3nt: TGCGCCAGCAAGATGGCCTCGGGACAGGGGAATTCACCCCTCCACTTT

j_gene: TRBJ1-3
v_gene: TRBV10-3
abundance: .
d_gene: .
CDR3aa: CAISDSSSGNTIYF
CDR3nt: TGTGCCATCAGTGACTCCTCGTCCGGAAACACCATATATTTT

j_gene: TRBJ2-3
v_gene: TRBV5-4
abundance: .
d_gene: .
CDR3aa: CASSLLGTFTGTDTQYF
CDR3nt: TGTGCCAGCAGCTTGCTGGGGACCTTTACAGGCACAGATACGCAGTATTTT

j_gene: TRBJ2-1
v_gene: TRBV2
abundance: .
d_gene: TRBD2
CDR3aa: CASSSLAGFGEQFF
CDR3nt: TGTGCCAGCAGTTCACTAGCGGGGTTTGGTGAGCAGTTCTTC

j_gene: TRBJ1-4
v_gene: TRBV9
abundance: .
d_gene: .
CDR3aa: CASSVAPGQGEKLFF
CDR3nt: TGTGCCAGCAGCGTAGCCCCGGGACAAGGGGAAAAACTGTTTTTT

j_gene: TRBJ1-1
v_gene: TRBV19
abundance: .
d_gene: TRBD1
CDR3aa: CASSDRDTEAFF
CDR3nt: TGTGCCAGTAGTGACAGGGACACTGAAGCTTTCTTT

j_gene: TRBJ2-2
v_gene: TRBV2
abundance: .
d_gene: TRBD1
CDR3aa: CASSGPDRGHGTGELFF
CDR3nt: TGTGCCAGCAGTGGCCCCGACAGGGGGCACGGCACCGGGGAGCTGTTTTTT

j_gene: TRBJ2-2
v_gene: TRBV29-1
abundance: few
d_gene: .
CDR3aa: CSVLEGAHGGELFF
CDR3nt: TGCAGCGTTTTGGAGGGGGCGCATGGCGGGGAGCTGTTTTTT

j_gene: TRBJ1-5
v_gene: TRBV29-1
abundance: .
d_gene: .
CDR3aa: CSVGWGPHQPQHF
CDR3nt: TGCAGCGTTGGGTGGGGGCCCCATCAGCCCCAGCATTTT

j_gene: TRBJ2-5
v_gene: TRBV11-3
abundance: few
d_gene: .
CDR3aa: CASSLEGQRVETQYF
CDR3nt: TGTGCCAGCAGCTTAGAGGGACAGCGGGTGGAGACCCAGTACTTC

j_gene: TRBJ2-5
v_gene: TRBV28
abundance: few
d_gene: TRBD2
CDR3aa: CASSSGGGETQYF
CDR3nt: TGTGCCAGCAGCAGCGGGGGTGGGGAGACCCAGTACTTC

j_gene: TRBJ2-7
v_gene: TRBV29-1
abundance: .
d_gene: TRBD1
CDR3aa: CSVRTGGAYEQYF
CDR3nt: TGCAGCGTTCGGACAGGGGGGGCCTACGAGCAGTACTTC

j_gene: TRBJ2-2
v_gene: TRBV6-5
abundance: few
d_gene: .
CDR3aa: CASSLKGLNTGELFF
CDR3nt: TGTGCCAGCAGTCTTAAGGGATTGAACACCGGGGAGCTGTTTTTT

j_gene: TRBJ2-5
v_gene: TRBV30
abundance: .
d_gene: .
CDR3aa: CAWSVLGQETQYF
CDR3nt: TGTGCCTGGAGTGTACTAGGTCAGGAGACCCAGTACTTC

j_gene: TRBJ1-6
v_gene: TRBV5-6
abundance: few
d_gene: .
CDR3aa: CASRLGRGYNSPLHF
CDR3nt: TGTGCCAGCAGACTCGGACGGGGCTATAATTCACCCCTCCACTTT

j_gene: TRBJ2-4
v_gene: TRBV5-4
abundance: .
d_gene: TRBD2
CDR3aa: CASSLDPTSGGSGNIQYF
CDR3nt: TGTGCCAGCAGCTTGGATCCGACTAGCGGGGGGTCTGGAAACATTCAGTACTTC

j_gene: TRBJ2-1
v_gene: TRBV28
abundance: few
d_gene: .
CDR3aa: CASNLKGGGSSYNEQFF
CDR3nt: TGTGCCAGCAATCTGAAGGGGGGAGGGAGCTCCTACAATGAGCAGTTCTTC

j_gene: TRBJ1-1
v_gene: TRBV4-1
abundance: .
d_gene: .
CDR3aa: CASSHLGAGDTEAFF
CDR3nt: TGCGCCAGCAGCCACCTGGGGGCTGGCGACACTGAAGCTTTCTTT

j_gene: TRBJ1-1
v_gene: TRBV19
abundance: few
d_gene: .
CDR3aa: CASSSLDTEAFF
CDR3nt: TGTGCCAGTAGTAGTCTGGACACTGAAGCTTTCTTT

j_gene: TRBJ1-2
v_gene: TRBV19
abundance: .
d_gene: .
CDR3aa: CASSISGRGNNYGYTF
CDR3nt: TGTGCCAGTAGTATTTCGGGTAGAGGGAATAACTATGGCTACACCTTC

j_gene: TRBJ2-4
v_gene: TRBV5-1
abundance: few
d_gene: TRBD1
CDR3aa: CASSPGQGINIQYF
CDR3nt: TGCGCCAGCAGCCCGGGACAGGGCATTAACATTCAGTACTTC

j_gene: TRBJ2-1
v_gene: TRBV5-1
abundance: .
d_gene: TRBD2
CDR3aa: CASSLKFSASGGNEQFF
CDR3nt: TGCGCCAGCAGCTTGAAATTTTCGGCTAGCGGGGGTAATGAGCAGTTCTTC

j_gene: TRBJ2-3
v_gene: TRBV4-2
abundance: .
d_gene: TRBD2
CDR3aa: CASSQETGGFTDTQYF
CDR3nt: TGTGCCAGCAGCCAAGAAACGGGGGGTTTCACAGATACGCAGTATTTT